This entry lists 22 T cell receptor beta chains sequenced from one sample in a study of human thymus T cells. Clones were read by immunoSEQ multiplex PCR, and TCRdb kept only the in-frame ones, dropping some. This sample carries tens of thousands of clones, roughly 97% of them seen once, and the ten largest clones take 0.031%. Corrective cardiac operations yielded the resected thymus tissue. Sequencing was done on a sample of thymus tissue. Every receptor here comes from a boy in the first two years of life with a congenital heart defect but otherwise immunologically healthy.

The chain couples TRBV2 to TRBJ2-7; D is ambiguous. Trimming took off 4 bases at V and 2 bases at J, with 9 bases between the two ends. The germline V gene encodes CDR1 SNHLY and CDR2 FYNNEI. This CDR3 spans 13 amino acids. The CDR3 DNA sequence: TGTGCCAGCAGTGCTCGGCATCCCTACGAGCAGTACTTC. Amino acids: CASSARHPYEQYF.

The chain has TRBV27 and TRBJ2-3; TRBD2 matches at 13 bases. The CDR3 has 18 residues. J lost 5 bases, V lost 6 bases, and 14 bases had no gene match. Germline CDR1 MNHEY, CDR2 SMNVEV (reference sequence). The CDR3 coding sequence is TGTGCCAGCAGCCCCCAACTTCGACTAGCGGGAGGTAAAGATACGCAGTATTTT. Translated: CASSPQLRLAGGKDTQYF.

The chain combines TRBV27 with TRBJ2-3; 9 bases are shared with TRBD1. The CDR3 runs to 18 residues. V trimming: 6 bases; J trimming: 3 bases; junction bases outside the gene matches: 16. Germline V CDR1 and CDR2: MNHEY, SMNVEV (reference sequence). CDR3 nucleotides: TGTGCCAGCAGCCACAAACGCGGGGGACAGGGAGGTACAGATACGCAGTATTTT. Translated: CASSHKRGGQGGTDTQYF.

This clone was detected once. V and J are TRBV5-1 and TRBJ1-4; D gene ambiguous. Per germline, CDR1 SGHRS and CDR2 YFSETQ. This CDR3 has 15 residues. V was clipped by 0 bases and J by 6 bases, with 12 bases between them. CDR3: CASSLAGGIHEKLFF. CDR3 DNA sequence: TGCGCCAGCAGCTTGGCCGGTGGGATCCATGAAAAACTGTTTTTT. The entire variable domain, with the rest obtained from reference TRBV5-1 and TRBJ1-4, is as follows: KAGVTQTPRYLIKTRGQQVTLSCSPISGHRSVSWYQQTPGQGLQFLFEYFSETQRNKGNFPGRFSGRQFSNSRSEMNVSTLELGDSALYLCASSLAGGIHEKLFFGSGTQLSVL.

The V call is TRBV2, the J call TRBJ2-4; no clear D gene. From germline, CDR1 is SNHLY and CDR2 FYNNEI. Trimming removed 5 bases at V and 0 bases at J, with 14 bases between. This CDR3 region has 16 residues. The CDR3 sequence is CASSSWAELAKNIQYF. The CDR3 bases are TGTGCCAGCAGTAGTTGGGCAGAACTAGCCAAAAACATTCAGTACTTC. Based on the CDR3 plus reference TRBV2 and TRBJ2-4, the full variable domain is EPEVTQTPSHQVTQMGQEVILRCVPISNHLYFYWYRQILGQKVEFLVSFYNNEISEKSEIFDDQFSVERPDGSNFTLKIRSTKLEDSAMYFCASSSWAELAKNIQYFGAGTRLSVL.

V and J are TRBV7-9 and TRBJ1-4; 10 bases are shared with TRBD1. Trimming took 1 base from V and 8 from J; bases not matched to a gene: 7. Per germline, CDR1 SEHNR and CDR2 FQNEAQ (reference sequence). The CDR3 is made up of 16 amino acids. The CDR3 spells CASSLGPTGGGEKLFF. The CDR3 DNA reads TGTGCCAGCAGCTTAGGACCGACAGGGGGCGGAGAAAAACTGTTTTTT. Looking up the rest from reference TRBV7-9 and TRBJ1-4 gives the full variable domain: DTGVSQNPRHKITKRGQNVTFRCDPISEHNRLYWYRQTLGQGPEFLTYFQNEAQLEKSRLLSDRFSAERPKGSFSTLEIQRTEQGDSAMYLCASSLGPTGGGEKLFFGSGTQLSVL.

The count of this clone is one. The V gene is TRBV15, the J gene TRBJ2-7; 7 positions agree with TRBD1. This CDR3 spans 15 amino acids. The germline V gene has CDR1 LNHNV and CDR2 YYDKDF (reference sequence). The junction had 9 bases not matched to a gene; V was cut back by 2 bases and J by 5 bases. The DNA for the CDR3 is TGTGCCACCAGCAGACACAGGGGCCGTTACCACGAGCAGTACTTC. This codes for CATSRHRGRYHEQYF.

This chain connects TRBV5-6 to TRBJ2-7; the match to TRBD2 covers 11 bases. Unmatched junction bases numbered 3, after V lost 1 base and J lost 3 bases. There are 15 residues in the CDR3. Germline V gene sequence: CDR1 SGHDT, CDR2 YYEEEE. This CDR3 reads CASSLTSGGGYEQYF. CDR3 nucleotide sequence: TGTGCCAGCAGCTTGACTAGCGGGGGTGGCTACGAGCAGTACTTC.

DNA of the CDR3: TGTGCCAGCAGCGTAGAGTCCAGGGGGTTTCATGGCTACACCTTC. This translates into CASSVESRGFHGYTF. The gene calls are TRBV9 and TRBJ1-2, with 7 bases matching TRBD1. CDR1 and CDR2 (germline): SGDLS, YYNGEE. The CDR3 is 15 amino acids. The J segment lost 6 bases and the V segment lost 0 bases, leaving 8 bases of the junction unmatched.

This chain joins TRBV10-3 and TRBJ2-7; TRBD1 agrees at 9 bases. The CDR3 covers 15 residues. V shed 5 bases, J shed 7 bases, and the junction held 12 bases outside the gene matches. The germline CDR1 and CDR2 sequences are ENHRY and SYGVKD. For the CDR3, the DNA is TGTGCCATCAGTCAGAGAGGGGACAGGGTGAGAGAGCAGTACTTC. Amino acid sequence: CAISQRGDRVREQYF.

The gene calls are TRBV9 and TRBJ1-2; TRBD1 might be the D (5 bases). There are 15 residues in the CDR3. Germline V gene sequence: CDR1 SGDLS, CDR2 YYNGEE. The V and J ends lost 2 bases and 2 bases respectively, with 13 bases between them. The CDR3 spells CASSVPGTGNYGYTF. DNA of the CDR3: TGTGCCAGCAGCGTCCCGGGTACAGGCAACTATGGCTACACCTTC.

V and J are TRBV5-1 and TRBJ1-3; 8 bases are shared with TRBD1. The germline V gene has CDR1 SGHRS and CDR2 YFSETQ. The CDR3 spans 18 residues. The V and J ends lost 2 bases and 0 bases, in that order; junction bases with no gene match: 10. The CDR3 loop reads CASSFSWTGKSSGNTIYF. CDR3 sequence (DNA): TGCGCCAGCAGCTTCTCGTGGACAGGGAAGAGCTCTGGAAACACCATATATTTT.

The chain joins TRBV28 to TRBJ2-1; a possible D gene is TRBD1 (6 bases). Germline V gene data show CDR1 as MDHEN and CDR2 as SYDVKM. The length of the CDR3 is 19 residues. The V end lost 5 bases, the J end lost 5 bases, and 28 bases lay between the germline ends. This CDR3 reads CASSHNIPYIQHRDNEQFF. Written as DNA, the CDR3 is TGTGCCAGCAGTCACAATATACCATATATTCAACACAGGGACAATGAGCAGTTCTTC. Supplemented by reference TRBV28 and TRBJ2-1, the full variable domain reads DVKVTQSSRYLVKRTGEKVFLECVQDMDHENMFWYRQDPGLGLRLIYFSYDVKMKEKGDIPEGYSVSREKKERFSLILESASTNQTSMYLCASSHNIPYIQHRDNEQFFGPGTRLTVL.

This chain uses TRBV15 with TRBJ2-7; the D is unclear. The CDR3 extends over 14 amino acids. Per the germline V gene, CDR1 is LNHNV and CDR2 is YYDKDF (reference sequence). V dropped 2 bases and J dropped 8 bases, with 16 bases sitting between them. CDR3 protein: CATSRKDDPIQQYF. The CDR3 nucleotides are TGTGCCACCAGCAGAAAGGACGACCCTATCCAGCAGTACTTC.

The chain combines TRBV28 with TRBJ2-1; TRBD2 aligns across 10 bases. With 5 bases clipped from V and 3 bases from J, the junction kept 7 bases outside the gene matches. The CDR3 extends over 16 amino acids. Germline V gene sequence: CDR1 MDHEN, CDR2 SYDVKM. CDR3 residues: CASSEQREGHYNEQFF. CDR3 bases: TGTGCCAGCAGTGAACAGCGGGAGGGCCACTACAATGAGCAGTTCTTC.

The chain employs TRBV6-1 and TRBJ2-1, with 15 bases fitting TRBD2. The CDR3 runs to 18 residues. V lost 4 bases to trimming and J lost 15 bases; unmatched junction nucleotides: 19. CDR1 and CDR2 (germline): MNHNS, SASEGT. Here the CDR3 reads CASSVASTGTSGRPRRFF. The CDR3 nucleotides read TGTGCCAGCAGTGTTGCCTCGACCGGGACTAGCGGGAGGCCACGCCGGTTCTTC.

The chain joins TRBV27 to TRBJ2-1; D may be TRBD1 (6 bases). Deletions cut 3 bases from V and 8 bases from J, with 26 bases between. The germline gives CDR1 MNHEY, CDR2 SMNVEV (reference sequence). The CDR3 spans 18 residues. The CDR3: CASSLKARGPIEGHEQFF. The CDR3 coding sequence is TGTGCCAGCAGTTTGAAGGCCAGGGGACCTATAGAGGGTCATGAGCAGTTCTTC.

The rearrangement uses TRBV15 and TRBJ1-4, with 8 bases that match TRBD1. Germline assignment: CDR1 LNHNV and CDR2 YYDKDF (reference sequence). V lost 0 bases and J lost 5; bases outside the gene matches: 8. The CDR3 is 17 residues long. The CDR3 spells CATSRDVDRGENEKLFF. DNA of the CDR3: TGTGCCACCAGCAGAGACGTCGACAGGGGAGAGAATGAAAAACTGTTTTTT.

The CDR3 region is CASSLLLAGELFF. The CDR3 region has the DNA TGTGCCAGCAGCTTATTGTTAGCCGGGGAGCTGTTTTTT. The J gene is TRBJ2-2, the V gene TRBV7-6; D not certain. Trimming cost V 2 bases and J 6 bases, with 7 bases left between them. The CDR3 spans 13 residues. Looked up from germline, CDR1 is SGHVS and CDR2 is FNYEAQ.

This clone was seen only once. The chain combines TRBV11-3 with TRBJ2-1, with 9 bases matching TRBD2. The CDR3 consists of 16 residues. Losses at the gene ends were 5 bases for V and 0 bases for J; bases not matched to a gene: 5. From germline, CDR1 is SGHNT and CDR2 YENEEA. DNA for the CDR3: TGTGCCAGCAGCCTAAGCGGGGGGAGCTCCTACAATGAGCAGTTCTTC. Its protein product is CASSLSGGSSYNEQFF.

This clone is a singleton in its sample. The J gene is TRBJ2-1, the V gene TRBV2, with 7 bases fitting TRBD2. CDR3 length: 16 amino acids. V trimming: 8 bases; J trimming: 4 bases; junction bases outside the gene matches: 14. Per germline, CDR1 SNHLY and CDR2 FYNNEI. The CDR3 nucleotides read TGTGCCAGCCAAAGGGAACGGGAGGTCGTATACAATGAGCAGTTCTTC. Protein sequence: CASQREREVVYNEQFF.

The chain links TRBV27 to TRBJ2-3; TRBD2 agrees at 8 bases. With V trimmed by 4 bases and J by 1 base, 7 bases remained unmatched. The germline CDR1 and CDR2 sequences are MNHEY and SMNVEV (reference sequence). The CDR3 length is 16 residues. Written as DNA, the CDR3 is TGTGCCAGCAGTTCCCCTCTAGCGGGCCGCACAGATACGCAGTATTTT. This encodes CASSSPLAGRTDTQYF.